Listed here are 9 T cell receptor beta chains from one sample, sequenced in a study of cytomegalovirus exposure and HLA in healthy donors. Amplification used 60 Vbeta primers and 13 Jbeta primers. Assay used: immunoSEQ multiplex PCR; TCRdb lists only in-frame clones, some missing. The sample has some 140,000 clones; around three quarters are singletons. The sequenced material came from PBMCs. The receptors shown here come from a man aged 35-49 years in good health and CMV-seronegative.

This clone was counted between two and nine times. This chain connects TRBV6-1 to TRBJ1-2; D possibly corresponds to TRBD1 (6 bases). With 7 bases removed from V and 0 bases from J, the gap between germline ends came to 18 bases. This CDR3 has 16 residues. CDR1 is MNHNS and CDR2 is SASEGT in the germline V gene. CDR3 bases: TGTGCCAGCACTGAGCGGCAGGGGAGTACTAACTATGGCTACACCTTC. This translates into CASTERQGSTNYGYTF.

This clone was recorded a few times. The chain links TRBV7-8 to TRBJ2-3; tentatively, D is TRBD2 (6 bases). Germline CDR1 and CDR2: SGHVS and FQNEAQ. The CDR3 has 17 amino acids. V dropped 6 bases and J dropped 0 bases, with 19 bases sitting between them. The CDR3 DNA follows: TGTGCCAGCAGACGCCGCGCGGGCGGGGCTAGCACAGATACGCAGTATTTT. Amino acid sequence: CASRRRAGGASTDTQYF.

The CDR3 here is CASSAQGAYGYTF. CDR3 in DNA: TGTGCCAGTAGTGCCCAGGGGGCCTATGGCTACACCTTC. The chain has TRBV19 and TRBJ1-2; 8 nucleotides agree with TRBD1. V gave up 5 bases and J gave up 4 bases; unmatched junction bases: 3. The CDR3 has 13 residues. In germline, CDR1 is LNHDA, CDR2 SQIVND (reference sequence). Full variable domain (remainder filled in from reference TRBV19 and TRBJ1-2): DGGITQSPKYLFRKEGQNVTLSCEQNLNHDAMYWYRQDPGQGLRLIYYSQIVNDFQKGDIAEGYSVSREKKESFPLTVTSAQKNPTAFYLCASSAQGAYGYTFGSGTRLTVV.

The V call is TRBV2, the J call TRBJ2-7, with TRBD1 matching 7 bases. V gave up 3 bases and J gave up 6 bases; unmatched junction bases: 8. This CDR3 comprises 14 residues. Germline V CDR1 and CDR2: SNHLY, FYNNEI. The chain's CDR3 is CASSDGDRVFEQYF. The CDR3 bases are TGTGCCAGCAGTGATGGAGACAGGGTGTTCGAGCAGTACTTC.

V usage is TRBV6-5 and J usage is TRBJ2-1; D is possibly TRBD1 (5 bases). The V gene lost 0 bases and the J gene lost 7 bases, with 13 bases spanning the gap. From germline, CDR1 is MNHEY and CDR2 SVGAGI. This CDR3 is 15 amino acids long. This CDR3 reads CASSYSRPTANEQFF. The CDR3, as DNA: TGTGCCAGCAGTTACTCTCGACCGACAGCTAATGAGCAGTTCTTC.

This rearrangement joins TRBV29-1 to TRBJ2-1; the match to TRBD2 covers 11 bases. The CDR3 is 16 residues long. The ends lost 1 base at V and 8 bases at J; junction bases unmatched: 10. The germline CDR1 and CDR2 sequences are SQVTM and ANQGSEA. CDR3 in amino acids: CSVEVLAGGLIDEQFF. In DNA form, the CDR3 reads TGCAGCGTTGAAGTTTTAGCGGGGGGGCTAATCGATGAGCAGTTCTTC.

The chain is built from TRBV4-3 and TRBJ2-7; 14 bases are shared with TRBD2. CDR1 is LGHNA, CDR2 YSLEER, per germline. The junction had 2 bases not matched to a gene; V was cut back by 4 bases and J by 3 bases. The CDR3 covers 15 residues. The CDR3 is CASSLGLAGGYEQYF. The CDR3 DNA is TGCGCCAGCAGCCTAGGACTAGCGGGAGGCTACGAGCAGTACTTC.

The rearrangement links TRBV5-4 to TRBJ2-3; D perhaps matches TRBD1 (8 bases). The CDR3 loop spans 16 amino acids. Germline CDR1 SGHNT, CDR2 YYREEE (reference sequence). With 6 bases removed from V and 6 bases from J, the gap between germline ends came to 23 bases. DNA for the CDR3: TGTGCCAGCACCGGTTTCGGGGGGACAGGAGGTGATACGCAGTATTTT. This encodes CASTGFGGTGGDTQYF.

This chain joins TRBV10-3 and TRBJ2-3; 9 bases agree with TRBD1. This CDR3 has 15 residues. Germline lookup yields CDR1 ENHRY and CDR2 SYGVKD. Losses at the gene ends were 6 bases for V and 1 base for J; bases not matched to a gene: 5. The CDR3 DNA is TGTGCCATCAGCCCCCGGGACAGGGGCACAGATACGCAGTATTTT. It yields the protein CAISPRDRGTDTQYF.